The 24 T cell receptor beta chains below were found in one sample sequenced in a study of control samples from healthy donors and cancer patients. Sequencing used immunoSEQ multiplex PCR; TCRdb keeps in-frame clones, though not all of them. Here the sample spans tens of thousands of clones, more than 85% being singletons. Sequencing was done on a sample of blood. Every receptor here comes from a woman between 45 and 65 years old in good health.

This clone was observed a single time. This sample also contains other DNA sequences that code for the same CDR3. V is TRBV28 and J is TRBJ2-2, with a weak D call TRBD1 (6 bases). Germline CDR1 MDHEN, CDR2 SYDVKM. The CDR3 length is 13 residues. V was pared by 8 bases and J by 2 bases, with 9 bases between. CDR3 in amino acids: CASRDTNTGELFF. CDR3 nucleotide sequence: TGTGCCAGCCGGGACACTAACACCGGGGAGCTGTTTTTT.

This chain connects TRBV5-1 to TRBJ1-4; 7 bases line up with TRBD1. CDR1 is SGHRS, CDR2 YFSETQ, per germline. CDR3 size: 14 residues. The V gene end was trimmed by 4 bases and the J gene end by 7 bases; junction bases not matched to a gene: 7. The CDR3 sequence is CASSARQGGEKLFF. In DNA form, the CDR3 reads TGCGCCAGCAGCGCCCGACAGGGTGGTGAAAAACTGTTTTTT. The full variable domain, completed using reference TRBV5-1 and TRBJ1-4, is KAGVTQTPRYLIKTRGQQVTLSCSPISGHRSVSWYQQTPGQGLQFLFEYFSETQRNKGNFPGRFSGRQFSNSRSEMNVSTLELGDSALYLCASSARQGGEKLFFGSGTQLSVL.

The chain employs TRBV6-5 and TRBJ1-4, with D uncertain. Germline V lookup: CDR1 MNHEY, CDR2 SVGAGI. The CDR3 covers 11 residues. V gave up 6 bases and J gave up 8 bases, with 7 bases separating them. The CDR3 is CASRRAEKLFF. CDR3 DNA: TGTGCCAGCAGACGGGCGGAAAAACTGTTTTTT.

CDR3 in amino acids: CASSTRDPSREKLFF. CDR3 bases: TGTGCCAGCAGTACCCGGGACCCAAGCCGTGAAAAACTGTTTTTT. The chain couples TRBV6-5 to TRBJ1-4; weak D call: TRBD1 (5 bases). CDR3 length equals 15 residues. Trimming stripped 5 bases from V and 7 bases from J, with 17 bases between. The germline gives CDR1 MNHEY, CDR2 SVGAGI.

The rearrangement joins TRBV19 to TRBJ1-6; tentative D call: TRBD1 (5 bases). The germline gives CDR1 LNHDA, CDR2 SQIVND (reference sequence). This CDR3 comprises 18 residues. Trimming stripped 3 bases from V and 3 bases from J, with 18 bases between. The CDR3 DNA reads as TGTGCCAGTAGTATGGAGGCCCTCCGGGGGAGCTATAATTCACCCCTCCACTTT. Residues: CASSMEALRGSYNSPLHF.

This chain connects TRBV19 to TRBJ1-5; a weak D match, TRBD1 (6 bases). CDR1 and CDR2 (germline): LNHDA, SQIVND (reference sequence). CDR3 length: 17 amino acids. V gave up 3 bases and J gave up 0 bases, with 15 bases separating them. The CDR3, as DNA: TGTGCCAGTAGTATGGCAGGGACACCCTATAGCAATCAGCCCCAGCATTTT. Amino acid sequence: CASSMAGTPYSNQPQHF.

V usage is TRBV6-5 and J usage is TRBJ2-3, with D maybe TRBD2 (5 bases). The CDR3 is made up of 15 amino acids. CDR1 MNHEY and CDR2 SVGAGI come from the germline V gene. V dropped 8 bases and J dropped 3 bases, with 18 bases sitting between them. CDR3 loop: CASQTTGVLTDTQYF. The CDR3 DNA reads as TGTGCCAGCCAGACGACCGGGGTACTAACAGATACGCAGTATTTT.

This clone was seen once. This chain connects TRBV6-2 or TRBV6-3 to TRBJ2-2; a possible D gene is TRBD1 (5 bases). This CDR3 is 16 amino acids long. Trimming left V 6 bases short and J 1 base short, with 15 bases between. CDR1 and CDR2 (germline): MNHEY, SVGEGT. DNA of the CDR3: TGTGCCAGCAGCCCACCCGACAGAGAGAACACCGGGGAGCTGTTTTTT. Translating it yields CASSPPDRENTGELFF.

This sequence joins TRBV12-5 and TRBJ2-2; D not certain. The germline V gene has CDR1 LGHNT and CDR2 FRNRAP. The CDR3 runs 13 residues. V lost 1 base and J 2 bases, leaving 2 bases between the germline ends. The CDR3 reads CASGLGNTGELFF. The CDR3 region has the DNA TGTGCTAGTGGTTTGGGCAACACCGGGGAGCTGTTTTTT.

CDR3 amino acids: CASSPKRAANTEAFF. CDR3 coding DNA: TGTGCCAGCAGTCCGAAGCGGGCAGCGAACACTGAAGCTTTCTTT. V usage is TRBV7-2 and J usage is TRBJ1-1; no clear D gene. V shed 6 bases and J shed 1 base, with 15 bases lying between them. Per the germline V gene, CDR1 is SGHTA and CDR2 is FQGNSA. The CDR3 totals 15 residues.

The chain joins TRBV7-2 to TRBJ2-5, with D possibly TRBD2 on 7 matching bases. CDR3 size: 14 residues. With 5 bases removed from V and 5 bases from J, the gap between germline ends came to 15 bases. The germline gives CDR1 SGHTA, CDR2 FQGNSA. CDR3: CASSVQAGAETQYF. DNA for the CDR3: TGTGCCAGCAGCGTTCAGGCGGGGGCGGAGACCCAGTACTTC.

This chain uses TRBV30 with TRBJ1-3; D ambiguous. Germline V gives CDR1 GTSNPN, CDR2 SVGIG (reference sequence). The V gene lost 5 bases and the J gene lost 4 bases, with 6 bases spanning the gap. The CDR3 has 11 amino acids. The CDR3 nucleotides are TGTGCCTGGGGAATGGGAAACACCATATATTTT. Amino acids: CAWGMGNTIYF.

The chain uses TRBV20-1 and TRBJ2-5, with D possibly being TRBD2 (6 bases). The ends were cut back, 3 bases at V and 7 bases at J, with 9 bases in the middle. Germline assignment: CDR1 DFQATT and CDR2 SNEGSKA (reference sequence). The CDR3 sequence is 11 residues long. Here the CDR3 reads CSASKGGTQYF. CDR3 nucleotides: TGCAGTGCTAGTAAGGGAGGGACCCAGTACTTC.

This chain joins TRBV5-4 and TRBJ2-5, with TRBD2 as a possible D gene (6 bases). The ends were cut back, 1 base at V and 4 bases at J, with 17 bases in the middle. The CDR3 spans 16 residues. Germline CDR1 is SGHNT and CDR2 is YYREEE (reference sequence). CDR3 sequence reads: CASSLRAGRQGETQYF. CDR3 in DNA: TGTGCCAGCAGCTTGCGCGCGGGGAGGCAAGGAGAGACCCAGTACTTC. The variable domain in full, with the rest retrieved from reference TRBV5-4 and TRBJ2-5, is ETGVTQSPTHLIKTRGQQVTLRCSSQSGHNTVSWYQQALGQGPQFIFQYYREEENGRGNFPPRFSGLQFPNYSSELNVNALELDDSALYLCASSLRAGRQGETQYFGPGTRLLVL.

The chain uses TRBV6-5 and TRBJ2-7; D is unresolved. The germline V gene has CDR1 MNHEY and CDR2 SVGAGI. V lost 6 bases and J lost 6, with 15 bases in between. CDR3 length: 13 residues. CDR3 region: CASREVSRGEQYF. The CDR3 nucleotides are TGTGCCAGCAGAGAGGTCTCCCGCGGCGAGCAGTACTTC.

The chain employs TRBV9 and TRBJ2-5; possibly TRBD2 for D (5 bases). This CDR3 has 16 amino acids. CDR1 SGDLS and CDR2 YYNGEE come from the germline V gene. V shed 4 bases and J shed 5 bases, with 21 bases lying between them. The CDR3 here is CASSPIRGGPGETQYF. The CDR3 DNA sequence: TGTGCCAGCAGCCCTATCCGTGGAGGACCCGGGGAGACCCAGTACTTC.

The DNA of the CDR3 is TGTGCCAGCAGCTTCTCCGCCGGGAACACTGAAGCTTTCTTT. Protein sequence: CASSFSAGNTEAFF. The rearrangement uses TRBV7-6 and TRBJ1-1; D is uncertain. CDR3 length: 14 residues. Between the trimmed V and J ends, which lost 3 bases and 1 base, there was a span of 9 bases. Germline CDR1 and CDR2: SGHVS and FNYEAQ.

The rearrangement links TRBV28 to TRBJ1-4; D uncertain. Trimming took 2 bases from V and 8 from J, leaving 3 bases between them. Germline V gene data show CDR1 as MDHEN and CDR2 as SYDVKM. The CDR3 consists of 11 residues. CDR3 DNA: TGTGCCAGCAGTTTAGGGGAAAAACTGTTTTTT. The encoded protein is CASSLGEKLFF.

The chain joins TRBV6-2 or TRBV6-3 to TRBJ2-1, with 15 bases aligning to TRBD2. The CDR3 has 15 residues. The germline V gene has CDR1 MNHEY and CDR2 SVGEGT. J was trimmed by 14 bases and V by 0 bases; bases with no gene match: 5. The CDR3 nucleotides are TGTGCCAGCAGTTACTCGAGGACTAGCGGGGGGGCCGAGTTCTTC. Amino acids: CASSYSRTSGGAEFF.

The chain links TRBV29-1 to TRBJ1-2; D call uncertain. The CDR3 length is 12 residues. V lost 3 bases and J lost 4, with 9 bases in between. The germline gives CDR1 SQVTM, CDR2 ANQGSEA. This chain's CDR3 is CSVEGSPYGYTF. The DNA of the CDR3 is TGCAGCGTTGAGGGCAGCCCCTATGGCTACACCTTC.

The chain joins TRBV4-2 to TRBJ2-3; D not resolved. Germline assignment: CDR1 LGHNA and CDR2 YNFKEQ. Trimming took 4 bases from V and 6 from J, leaving 2 bases between them. CDR3 length: 10 residues. The DNA for the CDR3 is TGTGCCAGCAGCCGGGATACGCAGTATTTT. It translates to CASSRDTQYF.

The chain joins TRBV9 to TRBJ2-5; D is perhaps TRBD1 (6 bases). Germline V gene sequence: CDR1 SGDLS, CDR2 YYNGEE. This CDR3 spans 13 amino acids. V shed 6 bases and J shed 2 bases, with 11 bases lying between them. The CDR3 region has the DNA TGTGCCAGCAATATGGGGGCGCAAGAGACCCAGTACTTC. It is translated as CASNMGAQETQYF.

The V gene is TRBV7-9, the J gene TRBJ1-4, with D possibly matching TRBD1 (5 bases). The CDR3 spans 15 residues. The V end was cut by 0 bases, the J end by 8 bases, with 13 bases between. Germline V CDR1 and CDR2: SEHNR, FQNEAQ (reference sequence). As DNA, the CDR3 is TGTGCCAGCAGCTTAGCGGTAGGGGCTGGAGAAAAACTGTTTTTT. This sequence encodes CASSLAVGAGEKLFF.

The chain combines TRBV5-1 with TRBJ1-2; D call uncertain. The CDR3 covers 13 residues. V lost 0 bases and J lost 5, with 8 bases in between. CDR1 and CDR2 (germline): SGHRS, YFSETQ. The DNA of the CDR3 is TGCGCCAGCAGCTTGGGGACTTCATATGGCTACACCTTC. This sequence encodes CASSLGTSYGYTF. Drawing the rest from reference TRBV5-1 and TRBJ1-2, the complete variable domain is KAGVTQTPRYLIKTRGQQVTLSCSPISGHRSVSWYQQTPGQGLQFLFEYFSETQRNKGNFPGRFSGRQFSNSRSEMNVSTLELGDSALYLCASSLGTSYGYTFGSGTRLTVV.